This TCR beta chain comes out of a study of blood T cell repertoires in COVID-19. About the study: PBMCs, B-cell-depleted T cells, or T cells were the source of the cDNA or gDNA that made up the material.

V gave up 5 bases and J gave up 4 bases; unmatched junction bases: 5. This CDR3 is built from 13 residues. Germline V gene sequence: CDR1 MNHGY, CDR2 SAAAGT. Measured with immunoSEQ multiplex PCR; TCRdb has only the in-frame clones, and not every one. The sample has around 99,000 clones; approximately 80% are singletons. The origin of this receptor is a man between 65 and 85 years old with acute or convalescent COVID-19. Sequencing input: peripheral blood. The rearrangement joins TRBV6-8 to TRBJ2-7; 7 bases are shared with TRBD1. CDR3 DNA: TGTGCCAGCAGTATTGACAGGGAATACGAGCAGTACTTC. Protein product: CASSIDREYEQYF.